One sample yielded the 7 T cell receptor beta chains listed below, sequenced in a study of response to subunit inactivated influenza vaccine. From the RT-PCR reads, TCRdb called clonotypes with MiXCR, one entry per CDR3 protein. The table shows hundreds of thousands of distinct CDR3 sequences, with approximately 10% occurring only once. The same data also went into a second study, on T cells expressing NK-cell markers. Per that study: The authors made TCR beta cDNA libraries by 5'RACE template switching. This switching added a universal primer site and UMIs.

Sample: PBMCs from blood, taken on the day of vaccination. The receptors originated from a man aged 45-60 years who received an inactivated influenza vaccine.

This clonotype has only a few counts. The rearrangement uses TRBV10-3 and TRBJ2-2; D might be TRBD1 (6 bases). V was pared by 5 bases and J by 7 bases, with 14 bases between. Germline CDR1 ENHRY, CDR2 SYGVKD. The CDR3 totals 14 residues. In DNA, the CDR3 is TGTGCCATCAGTAAAAACAGGGATAACGGGGAGCTGTTTTTT. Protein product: CAISKNRDNGELFF.

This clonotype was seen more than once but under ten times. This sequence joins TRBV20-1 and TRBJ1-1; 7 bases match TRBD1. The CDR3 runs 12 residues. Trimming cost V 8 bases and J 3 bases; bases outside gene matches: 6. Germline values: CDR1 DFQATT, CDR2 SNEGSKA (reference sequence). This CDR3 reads CSINRGHTEAFF. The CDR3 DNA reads TGCAGTATCAACAGGGGTCACACTGAAGCTTTCTTT.

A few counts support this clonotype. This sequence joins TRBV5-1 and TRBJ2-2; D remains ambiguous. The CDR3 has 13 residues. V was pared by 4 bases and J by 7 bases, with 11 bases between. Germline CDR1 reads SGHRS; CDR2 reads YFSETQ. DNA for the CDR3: TGCGCCAGCAGCAAAGATAGCAACGGGGAGCTGTTTTTT. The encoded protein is CASSKDSNGELFF.

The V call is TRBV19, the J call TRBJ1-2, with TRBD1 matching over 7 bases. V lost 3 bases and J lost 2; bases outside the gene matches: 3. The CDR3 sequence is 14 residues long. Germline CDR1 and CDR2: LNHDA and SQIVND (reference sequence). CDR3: CASSIRTGNYGYTF. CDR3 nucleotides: TGTGCCAGTAGTATCCGGACAGGAAACTATGGCTACACCTTC.

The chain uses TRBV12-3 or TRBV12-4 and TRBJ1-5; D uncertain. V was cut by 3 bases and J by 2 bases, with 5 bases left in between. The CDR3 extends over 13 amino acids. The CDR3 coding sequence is TGTGCCAGCAGTTTTGAGGGCAATCAGCCCCAGCATTTT. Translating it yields CASSFEGNQPQHF.

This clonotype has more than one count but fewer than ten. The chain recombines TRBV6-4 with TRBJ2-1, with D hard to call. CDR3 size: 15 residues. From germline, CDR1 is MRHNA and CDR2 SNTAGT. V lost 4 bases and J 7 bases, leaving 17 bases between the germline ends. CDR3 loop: CASSVTGDPQNEQFF. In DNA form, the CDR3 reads TGTGCCAGCAGTGTGACTGGCGATCCGCAGAATGAGCAGTTCTTC.

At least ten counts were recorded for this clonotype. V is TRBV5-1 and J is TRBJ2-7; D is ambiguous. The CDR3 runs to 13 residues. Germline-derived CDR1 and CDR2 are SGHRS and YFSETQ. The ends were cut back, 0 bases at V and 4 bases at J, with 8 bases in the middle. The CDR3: CASSLGTLYEQYF. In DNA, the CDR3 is TGCGCCAGCAGCTTGGGGACGTTGTACGAGCAGTACTTC.